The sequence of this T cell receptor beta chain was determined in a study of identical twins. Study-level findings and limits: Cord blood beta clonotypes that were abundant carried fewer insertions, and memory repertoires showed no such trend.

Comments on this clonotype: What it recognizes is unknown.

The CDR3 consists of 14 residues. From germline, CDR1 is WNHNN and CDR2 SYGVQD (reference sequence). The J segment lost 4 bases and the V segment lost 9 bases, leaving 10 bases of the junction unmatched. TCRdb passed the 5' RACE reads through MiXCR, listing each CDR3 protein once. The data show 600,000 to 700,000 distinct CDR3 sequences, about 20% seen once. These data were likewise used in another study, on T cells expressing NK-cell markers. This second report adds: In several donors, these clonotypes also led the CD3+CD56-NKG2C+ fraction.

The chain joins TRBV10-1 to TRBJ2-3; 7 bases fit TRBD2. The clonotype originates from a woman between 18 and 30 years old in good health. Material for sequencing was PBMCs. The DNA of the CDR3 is TGCGCCAGTGCTCGGGGAGGGGCCGCAGATACGCAGTATTTT. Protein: CASARGGAADTQYF.